A single sample gave rise to the 18 T cell receptor beta chains below, sequenced in a study of Siglec-9 on CD8 T cells in melanoma (dated by TCRdb to the late 2010s). Library creation used the immunoSEQ multiplex PCR assay. Not all clones reach the TCRdb copy of this immuneACCESS table, which keeps in-frame sequences only. Checked studies attribute under half of the gap to unresolved V genes and leave the rest unexplained. Counted in this sample were approximately 35,000 clones; 80% to 85% of them appeared once. The leading ten clones occupy less than 2% of the sample. Sequencing was done on a sample of Siglec-9- CD8+ T cells sorted from blood. Sample cell subset or site, as interpreted from the label and publication: CD8 T cells lacking Siglec-9. The receptor source for this set is a human donor in good health.

Only one count was recorded for this clone. The chain employs TRBV5-1 and TRBJ2-5, with TRBD2 as a possible D gene (6 bases). The germline V and J ends were trimmed by 2 bases and 2 bases, with 13 bases remaining between them. Germline assignment: CDR1 SGHRS and CDR2 YFSETQ. The CDR3 extends over 15 amino acids. CDR3 region: CASSFRERGQETQYF. CDR3 coding DNA: TGCGCCAGCAGCTTTCGGGAGAGGGGACAAGAGACCCAGTACTTC.

The V and J genes are TRBV9 and TRBJ2-2, with 7 bases aligning to TRBD1. Unmatched junction bases numbered 6, after V lost 7 bases and J lost 3 bases. This CDR3 has 14 residues. Germline V lookup: CDR1 SGDLS, CDR2 YYNGEE. The CDR3 bases are TGTGCCAGCGATACGGGGACAGACACCGGGGAGCTGTTTTTT. This sequence encodes CASDTGTDTGELFF.

The V call is TRBV4-1, the J call TRBJ2-7; 7 bases line up with TRBD1. V gave up 1 base and J gave up 3 bases; unmatched junction bases: 6. The CDR3 contains 15 residues. Per germline, CDR1 MGHRA and CDR2 YSYEKL. The chain's CDR3 is CASSQALTGSYEQYF. The CDR3 nucleotides read TGCGCCAGCAGCCAAGCTCTGACAGGGAGCTACGAGCAGTACTTC.

This clone was picked up a small number of times. The rearrangement uses TRBV19 and TRBJ1-5; D uncertain. The CDR3 extends over 13 amino acids. Trimming took off 4 bases at V and 6 bases at J, with 10 bases between the two ends. The V gene's germline CDR1 is LNHDA and CDR2 SQIVND (reference sequence). This CDR3 is CASSTSVGQPQHF. Here the CDR3 DNA reads TGTGCCAGTAGTACCTCGGTGGGTCAGCCCCAGCATTTT.

This rearrangement joins TRBV27 to TRBJ2-7; D possibly corresponds to TRBD2 (6 bases). V lost 3 bases to trimming and J lost 5 bases, with 11 bases between them. From germline, CDR1 is MNHEY and CDR2 SMNVEV (reference sequence). The CDR3 contains 13 residues. The CDR3 DNA is TGTGCCAGCAGTTTGTCGACTAGTCACGAGCAGTACTTC. The encoded protein is CASSLSTSHEQYF.

The V and J genes are TRBV5-7 and TRBJ2-1; the match to TRBD1 covers 9 bases. Being an ORF, TRBV5-7 has a function that is uncertain. The CDR3 loop spans 14 amino acids. After removal of 3 bases from V and 7 bases from J, the junction contained 5 bases not matched to a gene. Here the CDR3 DNA reads TGTGCCAGCAGCTGGGGACAGGGTACGAATGAGCAGTTCTTC. Translating it yields CASSWGQGTNEQFF.

This chain joins TRBV7-6 and TRBJ2-7; D gene unclear. CDR1 and CDR2 (germline): SGHVS, FNYEAQ. The CDR3 sequence is 11 residues long. Between the trimmed V and J ends, which lost 6 bases and 6 bases, there was a span of 9 bases. Here the CDR3 reads CASSSGPEQYF. The DNA of the CDR3 is TGTGCCAGCAGTTCCGGGCCCGAGCAGTACTTC.

The chain couples TRBV15 to TRBJ1-2; D gene ambiguous. Germline CDR1 is LNHNV and CDR2 is YYDKDF (reference sequence). V gave up 1 base and J gave up 8 bases, with 11 bases separating them. This CDR3 region has 13 residues. The CDR3: CATSRAEAYGYTF. Here the CDR3 DNA reads TGTGCCACCAGCAGAGCGGAGGCTTACGGCTACACCTTC.

Concerning this clone itself: Other DNA sequences within the sample encode an identical CDR3. V and J are TRBV6-1 and TRBJ2-7; D not resolved. V lost 3 bases and J lost 3, with 6 bases in between. Germline CDR1 and CDR2: MNHNS and SASEGT. There are 12 residues in the CDR3. The CDR3 coding sequence is TGTGCCAGCAGTGATCTGAGCTACGAGCAGTACTTC. Protein product: CASSDLSYEQYF.

The V call is TRBV5-4, the J call TRBJ1-5; D not resolved. Germline CDR1 SGHNT, CDR2 YYREEE (reference sequence). The V and J ends lost 3 bases and 0 bases respectively, with 10 bases between them. The CDR3 loop spans 15 amino acids. The CDR3 loop is CASSSGPYSNQPQHF. CDR3 DNA sequence: TGTGCCAGCAGCTCTGGACCTTATAGCAATCAGCCCCAGCATTTT.

The chain links TRBV10-2 to TRBJ1-5, with 8 bases fitting TRBD1. CDR1 is WSHSY, CDR2 SAAADI, per germline. Losses at the gene ends were 4 bases for V and 2 bases for J; bases not matched to a gene: 7. The CDR3 has 16 amino acids. CDR3 region: CASSGHGQGGNQPQHF. CDR3 nucleotide sequence: TGCGCCAGCAGTGGGCACGGACAGGGAGGCAATCAGCCCCAGCATTTT.

The chain combines TRBV9 with TRBJ2-5; 7 bases align to TRBD2. The CDR3 totals 15 residues. Trimming took 0 bases from V and 5 from J; bases not matched to a gene: 7. Germline CDR1 and CDR2: SGDLS and YYNGEE. DNA of the CDR3: TGTGCCAGCAGCGTAGCTGCTTGGGAGGGGGAGACCCAGTACTTC. Its protein product is CASSVAAWEGETQYF.

This clone came up once. The V call is TRBV4-1, the J call TRBJ1-2; D is ambiguous. V was pared by 0 bases and J by 3 bases, with 11 bases between. This CDR3 is built from 15 residues. Germline values: CDR1 MGHRA, CDR2 YSYEKL. DNA of the CDR3: TGCGCCAGCAGCCAAGAACCAAGCGGGGACTATGGCTACACCTTC. This sequence encodes CASSQEPSGDYGYTF.

The rearrangement joins TRBV27 to TRBJ2-1, with D hard to call. CDR1 MNHEY and CDR2 SMNVEV come from the germline V gene (reference sequence). V was pared by 5 bases and J by 5 bases, with 7 bases between. CDR3 length equals 12 residues. In DNA, the CDR3 is TGTGCCAGCAGTCCGTATAACAATGAGCAGTTCTTC. Residues: CASSPYNNEQFF.

As DNA, the CDR3 is TGTGCCAGTAGTATAGAGGGAGCGAAGACCTCCTACAATGAGCAGTTCTTC. Translation: CASSIEGAKTSYNEQFF. The chain carries TRBV19 and TRBJ2-1; D may be TRBD2 (5 bases). Trimming left V 0 bases short and J 0 bases short, with 12 bases between. The CDR3 extends over 17 amino acids. Germline-derived CDR1 and CDR2 are LNHDA and SQIVND (reference sequence).

This chain links TRBV10-3 with TRBJ1-2; D gene ambiguous. The CDR3 length is 13 residues. CDR1 is ENHRY and CDR2 is SYGVKD in the germline V gene. Trimming took 0 bases from V and 4 from J, leaving 6 bases between them. As DNA, the CDR3 is TGTGCCATCAGTGAGTCAGAGCCCTATGGCTACACCTTC. Protein sequence: CAISESEPYGYTF.

The V and J genes are TRBV2 and TRBJ2-5; 9 bases line up with TRBD1. With V trimmed by 1 base and J by 6 bases, 6 bases remained unmatched. The CDR3 is made up of 15 amino acids. Per germline, CDR1 SNHLY and CDR2 FYNNEI. The CDR3 bases are TGTGCCAGCAGTGAAGGGACAGGGGCGGGTAAGACCCAGTACTTC. This codes for CASSEGTGAGKTQYF. Combining the CDR3 with reference TRBV2 and TRBJ2-5 gives the whole variable domain EPEVTQTPSHQVTQMGQEVILRCVPISNHLYFYWYRQILGQKVEFLVSFYNNEISEKSEIFDDQFSVERPDGSNFTLKIRSTKLEDSAMYFCASSEGTGAGKTQYFGPGTRLLVL.

The chain links TRBV7-3 to TRBJ2-1; D gene ambiguous. The CDR3 totals 15 residues. V was shortened by 0 bases and J by 6 bases, with 12 bases between the two germline ends. Germline lookup yields CDR1 SGHTA and CDR2 FQGTGA. Here the CDR3 reads CASSLTLQRTNEQFF. In nucleotides, the CDR3 is TGTGCCAGCAGCTTAACGCTACAGAGAACCAATGAGCAGTTCTTC.